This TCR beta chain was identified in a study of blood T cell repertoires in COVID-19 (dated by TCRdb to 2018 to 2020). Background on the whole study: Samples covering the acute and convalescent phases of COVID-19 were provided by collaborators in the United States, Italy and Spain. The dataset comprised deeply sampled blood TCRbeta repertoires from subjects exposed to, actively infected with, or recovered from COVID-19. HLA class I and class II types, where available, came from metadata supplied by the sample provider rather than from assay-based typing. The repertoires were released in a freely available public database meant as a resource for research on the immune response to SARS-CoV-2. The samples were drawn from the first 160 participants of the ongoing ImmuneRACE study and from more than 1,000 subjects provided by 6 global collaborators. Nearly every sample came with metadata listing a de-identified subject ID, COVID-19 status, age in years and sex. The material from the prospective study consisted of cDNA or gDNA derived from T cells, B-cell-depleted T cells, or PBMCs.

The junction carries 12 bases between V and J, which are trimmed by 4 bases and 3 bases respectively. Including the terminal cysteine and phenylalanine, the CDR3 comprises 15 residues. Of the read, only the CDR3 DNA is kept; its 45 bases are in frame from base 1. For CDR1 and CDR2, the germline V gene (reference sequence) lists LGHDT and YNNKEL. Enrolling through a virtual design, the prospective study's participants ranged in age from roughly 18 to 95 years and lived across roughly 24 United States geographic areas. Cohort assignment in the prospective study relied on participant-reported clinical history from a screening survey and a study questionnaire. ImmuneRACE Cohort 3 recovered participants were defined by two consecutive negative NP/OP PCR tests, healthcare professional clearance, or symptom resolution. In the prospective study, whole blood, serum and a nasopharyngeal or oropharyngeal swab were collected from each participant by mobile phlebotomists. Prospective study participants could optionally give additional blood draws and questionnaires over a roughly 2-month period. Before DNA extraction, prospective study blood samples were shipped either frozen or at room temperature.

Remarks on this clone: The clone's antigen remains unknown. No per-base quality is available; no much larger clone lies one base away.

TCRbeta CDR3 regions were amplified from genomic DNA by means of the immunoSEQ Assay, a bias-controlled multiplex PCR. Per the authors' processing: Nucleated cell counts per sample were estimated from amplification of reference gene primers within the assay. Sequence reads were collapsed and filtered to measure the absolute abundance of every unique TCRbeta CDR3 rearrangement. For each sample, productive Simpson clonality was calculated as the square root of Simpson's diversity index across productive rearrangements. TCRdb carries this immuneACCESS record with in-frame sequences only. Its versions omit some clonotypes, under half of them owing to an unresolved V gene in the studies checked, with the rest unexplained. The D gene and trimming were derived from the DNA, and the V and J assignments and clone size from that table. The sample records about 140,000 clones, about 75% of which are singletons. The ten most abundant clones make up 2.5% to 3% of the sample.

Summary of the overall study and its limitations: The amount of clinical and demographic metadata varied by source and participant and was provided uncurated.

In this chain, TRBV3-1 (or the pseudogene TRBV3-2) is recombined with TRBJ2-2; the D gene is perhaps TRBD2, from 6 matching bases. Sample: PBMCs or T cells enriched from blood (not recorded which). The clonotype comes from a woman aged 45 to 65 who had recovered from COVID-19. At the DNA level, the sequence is TGTGCCAGCAGCCGATGGGACTTATACACCGGGGAGCTGTTTTTT. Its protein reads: CASSRWDLYTGELFF.